The rows below give T cell receptor beta chains drawn from one sample of a study of cytomegalovirus exposure and HLA in healthy donors. Method: immunoSEQ multiplex PCR; TCRdb's copy keeps in-frame clones and lacks some. The profile shows 150,000 to 200,000 clones, 84% of them singletons. Source material: PBMCs. The receptors originated from a man between 18 and 35 years old in good health and CMV-seropositive. Both conserved end residues are part of each CDR3. Each record gives: clone size, J gene, V gene, D gene, CDR3 DNA, CDR3 protein. D genes are given only for firm matches. The size field is filled for only some rows; it gives once, few, many or a size class.

>few|TRBJ2-2|TRBV5-1|TRBD1
TGCGCCAGCACTACAGGGGGGAACACCGGGGAGCTGTTTTTT
CASTTGGNTGELFF
>NA|TRBJ2-1|TRBV4-2|TRBD2
TGTGCCAGCAGCCAAGATGGGGAGGGATTCTACAATGAGCAGTTCTTC
CASSQDGEGFYNEQFF
>NA|TRBJ2-7|TRBV7-6|NA
TGTGCCAGCAGCCTAGGTTGGGCATACGAGCAGTACTTC
CASSLGWAYEQYF
>NA|TRBJ1-2|TRBV27|TRBD1
TGTGCCAGCAGTCGCCCGGGACAGGGGGCGGGTGGCTACACCTTC
CASSRPGQGAGGYTF
>NA|TRBJ2-7|TRBV4-3|TRBD2
TGCGCCAGCAGCCAAACTAGCGGGAGGCCGTCCGAGCAGTACTTC
CASSQTSGRPSEQYF
>NA|TRBJ2-1|TRBV7-8|TRBD2
TGTGCCAGCACCCACCAGCGGGACCAATACTACAATGAGCAGTTCTTC
CASTHQRDQYYNEQFF
>NA|TRBJ2-5|TRBV2|NA
TGTGCCAGCAGTGGTGGGGGGCAAGAGACCCAGTACTTC
CASSGGGQETQYF
>NA|TRBJ2-4|TRBV30|TRBD2
TGTGCCTGGAGTGTACCCCGGACTAGTCGGGTTCAGTACTTC
CAWSVPRTSRVQYF
>NA|TRBJ2-2|TRBV7-9|NA
TGTGCCAGCAGCCCGGGACTGAACACCGGGGAGCTGTTTTTT
CASSPGLNTGELFF
>NA|TRBJ2-5|TRBV27|TRBD2
TGTGCCAGCAGCCCTATAGCGGGGCCAGGACAAGAGACCCAGTACTTC
CASSPIAGPGQETQYF
>NA|TRBJ1-1|TRBV28|NA
TGTGCCAGCAGTACGGACAGATGGGAAGCTTTCTTT
CASSTDRWEAFF
>NA|TRBJ2-1|TRBV30|TRBD2
TGTGCCTGGAGTAATAGCGGGGGGGACAATGAGCAGTTCTTC
CAWSNSGGDNEQFF
>NA|TRBJ2-3|TRBV7-7|TRBD2
TGTGCCAGCAGCTCTGGGACTAGGAGCACAGATACGCAGTATTTT
CASSSGTRSTDTQYF
>NA|TRBJ2-5|TRBV4-3|NA
TGCGCCAGCAGCCAAGTAGTTAGCGCCAAAGAGACCCAGTACTTC
CASSQVVSAKETQYF
>NA|TRBJ2-3|TRBV6-5|TRBD2
TGTGCCAGCAGTTCCTCAGCGGGACCCACAGATACGCAGTATTTT
CASSSSAGPTDTQYF
>NA|TRBJ2-7|TRBV5-1|TRBD1
TGCGCCAGCAGCTTGGCCGGGGGACAGGAGGCCTACGAGCAGTACTTC
CASSLAGGQEAYEQYF
>NA|TRBJ1-1|TRBV5-5|NA
TGTGCCAGCAGCTTGACAGGGAAAGCGAACACTGAAGCTTTCTTT
CASSLTGKANTEAFF
>NA|TRBJ1-2|TRBV11-3|NA
TGTGCCAGCAGCCCTATACCCGAAAAAACGAAGGGCTACACCTTC
CASSPIPEKTKGYTF
>once|TRBJ1-1|TRBV6-5|NA
TGTGCCAGCCATACCGAGGACACTGAAGCTTTCTTT
CASHTEDTEAFF
>NA|TRBJ1-1|TRBV7-4|NA
TGTGCCAGCAGCTTAAGAGTTCCTCGGGACACTGAAGCTTTCTTT
CASSLRVPRDTEAFF
>NA|TRBJ2-1|TRBV21-1|NA
TGTGCCAGCAGCCAAAAACCCTCTTTCAGCTCCTACAATGAGCAGTTCTTC
CASSQKPSFSSYNEQFF
>NA|TRBJ1-1|TRBV10-3|TRBD1
TGTGCCATCAGTGAGTCGACAGGGGTGAACACTGAAGCTTTCTTT
CAISESTGVNTEAFF
>NA|TRBJ2-1|TRBV25-1|TRBD2
TGTGCCAGCAGTGAATATTACGCGGGGGATTACAATGAGCAGTTCTTC
CASSEYYAGDYNEQFF
>NA|TRBJ2-7|TRBV7-2|TRBD2
TGTGCCAGCAGCTTAGTAGGTAGCGGGAGTACCAACGAGCAGTACTTC
CASSLVGSGSTNEQYF